Presented here are 15 T cell receptor beta chains from one specimen sequenced in a study of T cells in Graves' hyperthyroidism and ophthalmopathy. RNA transcripts provided the source from which TCR beta CDR3 regions were amplified. The TCR CDR3 first-round RT-PCR relied on the HTBI primer set. TCRdb analysed the multiplex PCR reads with MiXCR anew, one entry per CDR3 protein. The table shows about 290,000 distinct CDR3 sequences, with 13% occurring only once. Sequences were obtained from blood. These receptors originate from a woman aged 25 to 45 with Graves' hyperthyroidism that later progressed to Graves' ophthalmopathy.

There are many counts of this clonotype. The chain links TRBV7-2 to TRBJ1-5; D gene unclear. CDR1 is SGHTA, CDR2 FQGNSA, per germline. This CDR3 comprises 13 residues. Between the trimmed V and J ends, which lost 5 bases and 0 bases, there was a span of 5 bases. The CDR3, as DNA: TGTGCCAGCAGCCAGTATAGCAATCAGCCCCAGCATTTT. Residues: CASSQYSNQPQHF.

This clonotype has at least ten counts. The rearrangement uses TRBV20-1 and TRBJ2-1; D assignment may be TRBD1 or TRBD2 (5 bases each). This CDR3 region has 12 residues. CDR1 DFQATT and CDR2 SNEGSKA come from the germline V gene (reference sequence). With 7 bases removed from V and 0 bases from J, the gap between germline ends came to 7 bases. The chain's CDR3 is CSGGTSYNEQFF. The CDR3 region has the DNA TGCAGTGGGGGGACCTCCTACAATGAGCAGTTCTTC.

There are many counts of this clonotype. The V call is TRBV27, the J call TRBJ2-1; D remains ambiguous. The ends were cut back, 5 bases at V and 1 base at J, with 9 bases in the middle. Germline-derived CDR1 and CDR2 are MNHEY and SMNVEV (reference sequence). The CDR3 has 14 amino acids. The CDR3 region is CASSPLVSYNEQFF. The CDR3 coding sequence is TGTGCCAGCAGTCCTCTGGTATCCTACAATGAGCAGTTCTTC.

This chain joins TRBV2 and TRBJ1-5; TRBD1 matches at 9 bases. The CDR3 runs 16 residues. Trimming removed 6 bases from V and 4 bases from J; junction bases left unmatched: 10. Per the germline V gene, CDR1 is SNHLY and CDR2 is FYNNEI. The chain's CDR3 is CASRDPIQGANQPQHF. The DNA for the CDR3 is TGTGCCAGCAGGGATCCGATACAGGGGGCGAATCAGCCCCAGCATTTT. The variable domain in full, completed from reference TRBV2 and TRBJ1-5, reads EPEVTQTPSHQVTQMGQEVILRCVPISNHLYFYWYRQILGQKVEFLVSFYNNEISEKSEIFDDQFSVERPDGSNFTLKIRSTKLEDSAMYFCASRDPIQGANQPQHFGDGTRLSIL.

J is TRBJ2-3 and V is TRBV6-5; tentative D call: TRBD1 (5 bases). Trimming cost V 6 bases and J 3 bases, with 10 bases left between them. The germline V gene has CDR1 MNHEY and CDR2 SVGAGI. This CDR3 is 13 amino acids long. CDR3 in amino acids: CASSLQETDTQYF. CDR3 bases: TGTGCCAGCAGCTTACAGGAAACAGATACGCAGTATTTT.

In this sample, this clonotype turned up many times. J is TRBJ1-1 and V is TRBV19; D uncertain. The CDR3 has 13 amino acids. The V gene's germline CDR1 is LNHDA and CDR2 SQIVND (reference sequence). Trimming shortened V by 1 base and J by 0 bases, and 3 bases separated the two germline ends. CDR3 sequence reads: CASSIAVNTEAFF. The CDR3 bases are TGTGCCAGTAGTATAGCGGTGAACACTGAAGCTTTCTTT.

Ten or more counts support this clonotype. The chain combines TRBV28 with TRBJ1-2; a possible D gene is TRBD1 (6 bases). The CDR3 contains 14 residues. CDR1 MDHEN and CDR2 SYDVKM come from the germline V gene. Trimming pared 8 bases from V and 6 bases from J, leaving 19 bases between. For the CDR3, the DNA is TGTGCCAGCGGGACATCCTCGCTTAGGGATGGCTACACCTTC. This sequence encodes CASGTSSLRDGYTF.

This clonotype was picked up many times. The chain uses TRBV20-1 and TRBJ1-1; D possibly corresponds to TRBD1 (6 bases). The germline V and J ends were trimmed by 0 bases and 3 bases, with 17 bases remaining between them. The CDR3 spans 16 residues. Per germline, CDR1 DFQATT and CDR2 SNEGSKA (reference sequence). Here the CDR3 reads CSARDDRSRGDTEAFF. The CDR3 nucleotides are TGCAGTGCTAGAGACGACAGGTCGAGAGGGGACACTGAAGCTTTCTTT.

This clonotype was found many times. The chain carries TRBV12-3 or TRBV12-4 and TRBJ1-1; D unclear. The length of the CDR3 is 13 residues. V was pared by 8 bases and J by 0 bases, with 10 bases between. The CDR3 region is CASRAEMNTEAFF. The DNA for the CDR3 is TGTGCCAGCCGGGCAGAGATGAACACTGAAGCTTTCTTT.

This clonotype was recorded many times. The chain's CDR3 is CASSLVRDGELFF. In DNA, the CDR3 is TGTGCCAGCAGCTTAGTTCGGGATGGGGAGCTGTTTTTT. The V and J genes are TRBV11-3 and TRBJ2-2; D perhaps matches TRBD2 (5 bases). CDR3 length: 13 residues. Germline V gene lookup returns CDR1 SGHNT and CDR2 YENEEA. Trimming removed 1 base from V and 8 bases from J, with 8 bases in between.

This clonotype was detected many times. The chain is built from TRBV18 and TRBJ1-1; D unresolved. Germline assignment: CDR1 KGHSH and CDR2 LQKENI. V dropped 3 bases and J dropped 4 bases, with 12 bases sitting between them. The CDR3 is 14 amino acids. CDR3 region: CASSPTVESTEAFF. CDR3 coding DNA: TGTGCCAGCTCACCCACAGTCGAGAGCACTGAAGCTTTCTTT.

The table lists this clonotype with many counts. This chain connects TRBV7-2 to TRBJ1-2, with D possibly TRBD1 on 6 matching bases. This CDR3 comprises 13 residues. Germline V gene sequence: CDR1 SGHTA, CDR2 FQGNSA. Deletions cut 1 base from V and 13 bases from J, with 16 bases between. The CDR3 region is CASSLEVTQGRTF. The CDR3 coding sequence is TGTGCCAGCAGCTTAGAAGTGACACAGGGACGCACCTTC.

The rearrangement uses TRBV19 and TRBJ1-4; D perhaps matches TRBD1 (5 bases). V lost 7 bases to trimming and J lost 6 bases, with 18 bases between them. The CDR3 contains 15 residues. Germline V CDR1 and CDR2: LNHDA, SQIVND (reference sequence). This CDR3 reads CASNLGEEGDEKLFF. The CDR3 DNA is TGTGCCAGTAACCTAGGAGAGGAAGGGGATGAAAAACTGTTTTTT.

This clonotype occurred many times. The chain employs TRBV29-1 and TRBJ1-1; D not certain. This CDR3 is 13 amino acids long. V dropped 5 bases and J dropped 6 bases, with 16 bases sitting between them. CDR1 is SQVTM and CDR2 is ANQGSEA in the germline V gene. CDR3 in amino acids: CSVQHPPGAEAFF. The CDR3 DNA sequence: TGCAGCGTTCAACACCCCCCTGGCGCTGAAGCTTTCTTT.

A few counts support this clonotype. The J gene is TRBJ1-1, the V gene TRBV6-5; no firm D call. The germline CDR1 and CDR2 sequences are MNHEY and SVGAGI. The CDR3 contains 11 residues. The ends were cut back, 2 bases at V and 7 bases at J, with 5 bases in the middle. The CDR3 nucleotides read TGTGCCAGCAGTTACGCCTTTGAAGCTTTCTTT. Translating gives CASSYAFEAFF.